This T cell receptor (beta chain) was found in a study of blood T cells in healthy people across ages. PCR was performed a second time for about 7 to 11 cycles using a sample-barcoded 5' primer and a J-beta primer mix. With 12 random nucleotides, a template-switch adaptor tagged each individual cDNA molecule. TCRdb re-analysed the 5' RACE reads in MiXCR, keeping a single row per CDR3 protein. The sample holds around 1,800,000 distinct CDR3 sequences, approximately 39% seen once. Donors were healthy Caucasian individuals from Russia aged about 6 to 95. V dropped 4 bases and J dropped 8 bases, with 17 bases sitting between them. In germline, CDR1 is MGHRA, CDR2 YSYEKL. The CDR3 loop spans 14 amino acids. Points from the study as a whole: Comparison with aged donors showed that long-lived donors had more naive CD4+ cells and higher diversity. CMV infection status of these donors was not known.

This clonotype occurred a few times. Its target is unknown. The receptor was derived from a human donor in good health. The V and J genes are TRBV4-1 and TRBJ1-2; TRBD1 might be the D (5 bases). The sequenced sample was blood. CDR3 in DNA: TGCGCCAGCAGCCCGGGGGACGAGAGATCGGGCTACACCTTC. It is translated as CASSPGDERSGYTF.